These T cell receptor beta chains were read from a single sample in a study of high-grade serous ovarian cancer treatment subgroups. Profiling relied on immunoSEQ multiplex PCR, and the TCRdb table lists in-frame clones only, not all of them. Altogether around 3,200 clones are present, 50% to 70% being singletons, with the ten largest covering more than 7.5%. The sequenced sample consisted of tumor tissue. These TCRs come from a human donor with high-grade serous ovarian cancer. Each CDR3 is given without its conserved first and last residue. A D gene is named only where the DNA matches it firmly.

length: 13
V: TRBV7-2
D: NA
CDR3: ASTQEWGLAYEQY

length: 13
V: TRBV11-2
D: TRBD1
CDR3: ASSLSGDRGYEQY

length: 9
V: TRBV2
D: NA
CDR3: ASTIRETQY

length: 12
V: TRBV7-2
D: NA
CDR3: ASSPRPGKETQY

length: 14
V: TRBV19
D: TRBD1
CDR3: ASIALQGASGNTIY

length: 15
V: TRBV27
D: TRBD2
CDR3: ASRPQLAGAQNNEQF

length: 12
V: TRBV7-8
D: NA
CDR3: ASSLTPGGREAF

length: 13
V: TRBV5-8
D: NA
CDR3: ASSEPTEWNTEAF

length: 16
V: TRBV13
D: TRBD2
CDR3: ASSRPPPTGGGYNEQF

length: 15
V: TRBV11-2
D: TRBD1
CDR3: ASSTRDRGWANEKLF

length: 13
V: TRBV19
D: TRBD1
CDR3: ASSRTGKSLYEQY

length: 12
V: TRBV7-2
D: NA
CDR3: ASSSGDTRGTIY

length: 13
V: TRBV6-5
D: TRBD2
CDR3: ASSSTSAVKETQY

length: 12
V: TRBV5-1
D: TRBD1
CDR3: ASSLGQFQETQY

length: 16
V: TRBV11-1
D: NA
CDR3: ASSLAPTGFSGANVLT

length: 11
V: TRBV7-9
D: NA
CDR3: ASSSTPRHKQY

length: 13
V: TRBV2
D: NA
CDR3: ASSASGRWNYGYT

length: 13
V: TRBV5-1
D: NA
CDR3: ASSLVGSGGTEAF

length: 14
V: TRBV6-5
D: NA
CDR3: ASSLTRDRSSYEQY

length: 13
V: TRBV5-1
D: TRBD1
CDR3: ASSSGQGGSYEQY

length: 13
V: TRBV9
D: TRBD2
CDR3: ASSGASAGVDTQY

length: 14
V: TRBV7-2
D: TRBD2
CDR3: ASSLVAGGGGETQY

length: 12
V: TRBV29-1
D: NA
CDR3: SVDAAGIYNEQF

length: 13
V: TRBV2
D: NA
CDR3: ASTFLGLGTDTQY

length: 14
V: TRBV27
D: NA
CDR3: ASRGGAGISNQPQH

length: 12
V: TRBV19
D: NA
CDR3: ASSVSVWNTEAF

length: 12
V: TRBV19
D: NA
CDR3: AIGEASWNQPQH

length: 14
V: TRBV27
D: NA
CDR3: ASSSLFFSSWGHEY

length: 13
V: TRBV11-2
D: TRBD2
CDR3: ASSLGLAEYNEQF

length: 12
V: TRBV11-2
D: TRBD2
CDR3: ASRSGTSGYEQY

length: 11
V: TRBV11-3
D: NA
CDR3: ASSLRGRDEQY

length: 11
V: TRBV6-4
D: NA
CDR3: ASSPGSRDTQY

length: 11
V: TRBV5-1
D: NA
CDR3: ASSSGLKHEQF

length: 12
V: TRBV7-2
D: TRBD2
CDR3: ASSLKSGGGAQY

length: 14
V: TRBV14
D: NA
CDR3: ASSPTMGVMADTQY

length: 13
V: TRBV4-1
D: NA
CDR3: ASSQAGAGNQPQH

length: 13
V: TRBV5-6
D: NA
CDR3: ASSSLDLTVAEAF

length: 13
V: TRBV15
D: NA
CDR3: ATRPDIILTDTQY

length: 12
V: TRBV6-5
D: NA
CDR3: ASSVDRFNYGYT

length: 14
V: TRBV15
D: NA
CDR3: ATSRGLTDLNTEAF

length: 10
V: TRBV2
D: NA
CDR3: ASRGQSQPQH

length: 13
V: TRBV6-1
D: NA
CDR3: ASNPGEGGIGPQH

length: 12
V: TRBV7-2
D: NA
CDR3: ASSPEFFDYGYT

length: 11
V: TRBV6-6
D: NA
CDR3: ASSYSLGGELF

length: 12
V: TRBV1
D: NA
CDR3: TSSRAGGKRAQY

length: 13
V: TRBV7-9
D: NA
CDR3: ASSHGIAEYNEQF

length: 14
V: TRBV12-5
D: TRBD1
CDR3: ASGRPGQAFWYGYT

length: 14
V: TRBV7-2
D: NA
CDR3: ASSLVFRGGPYEQY

length: 11
V: TRBV18
D: NA
CDR3: ASSPPTSALQY

length: 13
V: TRBV4-2
D: NA
CDR3: ASSQVTLADNEQF

length: 11
V: TRBV5-4
D: NA
CDR3: ASSLGRGFEQY

length: 13
V: TRBV7-9
D: NA
CDR3: ASSERQEINTEAF